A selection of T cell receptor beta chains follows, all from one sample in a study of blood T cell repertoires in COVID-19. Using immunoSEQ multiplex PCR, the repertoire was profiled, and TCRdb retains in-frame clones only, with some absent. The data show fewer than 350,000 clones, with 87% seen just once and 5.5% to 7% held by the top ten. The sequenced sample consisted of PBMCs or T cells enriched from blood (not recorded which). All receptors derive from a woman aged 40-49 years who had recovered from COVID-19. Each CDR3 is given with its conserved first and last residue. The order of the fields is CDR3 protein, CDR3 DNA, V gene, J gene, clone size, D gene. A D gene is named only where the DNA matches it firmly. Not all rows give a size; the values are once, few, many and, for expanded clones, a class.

CASSPRGGRLDLSNQPQHF	TGTGCCAGCTCACCCCGGGGGGGACGACTTGACCTTAGCAATCAGCCCCAGCATTTT	TRBV18	TRBJ1-5	NA	NA
CASSVLGGAQETQYF	TGTGCCAGCAGCGTTCTCGGGGGTGCACAAGAGACCCAGTACTTC	TRBV9	TRBJ2-5	once	NA
CASSFRGQGAEQFF	TGTGCCAGCAGCTTCAGAGGACAGGGGGCTGAGCAGTTCTTC	TRBV7-2	TRBJ2-1	few	TRBD1
CASSTSLIDTQYF	TGTGCCAGCAGTACTAGCCTAATTGATACGCAGTATTTT	TRBV6-4	TRBJ2-3	NA	NA
CASSRLAGAYNEQFF	TGTGCCAGCAGCCGACTAGCGGGAGCCTACAATGAGCAGTTCTTC	TRBV14	TRBJ2-1	few	TRBD2
CAWSRRMNTEAFF	TGTGCCTGGAGTCGGCGGATGAACACTGAAGCTTTCTTT	TRBV30	TRBJ1-1	NA	NA
CASSHQWGQLAGVREQYF	TGTGCCAGCAGCCACCAGTGGGGCCAACTAGCGGGAGTGCGTGAGCAGTACTTC	TRBV7-9	TRBJ2-7	few	TRBD2
CASSNDGANTGELFF	TGTGCCAGCAGTAACGACGGAGCGAACACCGGGGAGCTGTTTTTT	TRBV6-2/TRBV6-3	TRBJ2-2	NA	NA
CASTRTAGVQTQYF	TGTGCCAGCACCCGGACGGCCGGGGTGCAGACCCAGTACTTC	TRBV6-5	TRBJ2-5	NA	NA
CATSRDVTGRHEQYF	TGTGCCACCAGCAGAGATGTTACAGGTCGTCACGAGCAGTACTTC	TRBV15	TRBJ2-7	NA	NA
CASSLGQDKPYEQYF	TGTGCCAGCAGTTTGGGCCAGGATAAACCCTACGAGCAGTACTTC	TRBV28	TRBJ2-7	NA	NA